These 23 T cell receptor beta chains originate from one sample sequenced in a study of blood T cell repertoires in COVID-19. TCRdb's copy holds only in-frame clones and misses some; the assay was immunoSEQ multiplex PCR. The sample yields a few hundred thousand clones, around 85% seen once. The specimen was peripheral blood. The source of these receptors is a woman between 18 and 30 years old with acute or convalescent COVID-19.

V usage is TRBV7-9 and J usage is TRBJ1-1, with no clear D. The V gene's germline CDR1 is SEHNR and CDR2 FQNEAQ (reference sequence). Trimming took off 2 bases at V and 3 bases at J, with 7 bases between the two ends. The CDR3 totals 13 residues. CDR3 amino acids: CASSLQFYTEAFF. In DNA, the CDR3 is TGTGCCAGCAGCTTACAGTTCTACACTGAAGCTTTCTTT.

The genes are TRBV24-1 and TRBJ2-1; 11 positions match TRBD2. Per the germline V gene, CDR1 is KGHDR and CDR2 is SFDVKD. With 4 bases clipped from V and 6 bases from J, the junction kept 7 bases outside the gene matches. The CDR3 totals 16 residues. CDR3 loop: CATSEASGRPGNEQFF. The CDR3 nucleotides read TGTGCCACCAGTGAGGCTAGCGGGAGGCCGGGCAATGAGCAGTTCTTC.

The gene calls are TRBV21-1 and TRBJ2-7; the table assigns TRBD2, which was not confirmed against the DNA. TRBV21-1 represents a pseudogene. The length of the CDR3 is 15 residues. CDR3 coding DNA: TGTGCCAGCAGCAAAAGGAGGCGGAAATGGGCCGAGCAGTACTTC. Translating it yields CASSKRRRKWAEQYF.

The genes are TRBV6-1 and TRBJ1-5; TRBD1 matches at 7 bases. With V trimmed by 0 bases and J by 2 bases, 7 bases remained unmatched. Germline CDR1 reads MNHNS; CDR2 reads SASEGT. The CDR3 sequence is 17 residues long. For the CDR3, the DNA is TGTGCCAGCAGTGAAGCGGGACAGCTACTGGGCAATCAGCCCCAGCATTTT. Protein product: CASSEAGQLLGNQPQHF.

The chain is built from TRBV9 and TRBJ1-1; 8 positions agree with TRBD1. CDR1 is SGDLS, CDR2 YYNGEE, per germline. V gave up 0 bases and J gave up 6 bases; unmatched junction bases: 7. This CDR3 spans 15 amino acids. The CDR3: CASSVGDRPAAEAFF. In nucleotides, the CDR3 is TGTGCCAGCAGCGTAGGGGACAGGCCGGCCGCTGAAGCTTTCTTT.

The V and J genes are TRBV5-1 and TRBJ1-1; D uncertain. CDR1 is SGHRS and CDR2 is YFSETQ in the germline V gene. Trimming left V 2 bases short and J 0 bases short, with 11 bases between. There are 15 residues in the CDR3. The CDR3 DNA reads TGCGCCAGCAGCTTTATAACGGGGATGAACACTGAAGCTTTCTTT. Residues: CASSFITGMNTEAFF.

A note on this clone: Other DNA sequences in the sample encode the same CDR3. V gene TRBV5-1 combines with J gene TRBJ2-2; 8 bases align to TRBD1. The CDR3 totals 15 residues. Per germline, CDR1 SGHRS and CDR2 YFSETQ. The trim removed 0 bases at V and 4 bases at J, leaving 2 bases unmatched. This chain's CDR3 is CASSLGTGTTGELFF. As DNA, the CDR3 is TGCGCCAGCAGCTTGGGGACAGGGACCACCGGGGAGCTGTTTTTT.

This clone was detected only once. The J gene is TRBJ2-2, the V gene TRBV13, with a weak D call TRBD2 (5 bases). With 2 bases removed from V and 4 bases from J, the gap between germline ends came to 8 bases. This CDR3 contains 14 residues. Germline lookup yields CDR1 PRHDT and CDR2 FYEKMQ (reference sequence). The CDR3 protein is CASSLRELTGELFF. The CDR3 DNA sequence: TGTGCCAGCAGCTTAAGGGAGCTCACCGGGGAGCTGTTTTTT.

The CDR3 here is CASSPGQGADTQYF. CDR3 sequence (DNA): TGCGCCAGCAGCCCGGGACAGGGGGCAGATACGCAGTATTTT. This rearrangement joins TRBV5-1 to TRBJ2-3; TRBD1 matches 11 bases. The CDR3 has 14 residues. Germline CDR1 reads SGHRS; CDR2 reads YFSETQ. The V gene end was trimmed by 4 bases and the J gene end by 4 bases; junction bases not matched to a gene: 2.

This chain uses TRBV21-1 with TRBJ1-5. TRBV21-1 is designated a pseudogene. The CDR3 has 16 residues. In DNA, the CDR3 is TGTGCCAGCAGCAAACGACGACGGGGGGGCAATCAGCCCCAGCATTTT. This translates into CASSKRRRGGNQPQHF.

Details on this clone: This sample also contains other DNA sequences that code for the same CDR3. CDR3 nucleotide sequence: TGTGCCAGCAGTTTAATACAGGGCTCTAATCAGCCCCAGCATTTT. It codes for CASSLIQGSNQPQHF. V and J are TRBV28 and TRBJ1-5; possibly TRBD1 for D (6 bases). CDR3 size: 15 residues. Looked up from germline, CDR1 is MDHEN and CDR2 is SYDVKM. Trimming stripped 2 bases from V and 4 bases from J, with 12 bases between. The full variable domain, its missing parts supplied by reference TRBV28 and TRBJ1-5, is DVKVTQSSRYLVKRTGEKVFLECVQDMDHENMFWYRQDPGLGLRLIYFSYDVKMKEKGDIPEGYSVSREKKERFSLILESASTNQTSMYLCASSLIQGSNQPQHFGDGTRLSIL.

The chain employs TRBV27 and TRBJ1-5; D possibly corresponds to TRBD1 (6 bases). CDR1 is MNHEY, CDR2 SMNVEV, per germline (reference sequence). V lost 4 bases and J lost 7, with 11 bases in between. The CDR3 covers 13 residues. The CDR3 coding sequence is TGTGCCAGCAGTTACTCAGGGGTACAGCCCCAGCATTTT. Its protein product is CASSYSGVQPQHF.

In its sample, this clone was seen once. The rearrangement uses TRBV5-1 and TRBJ1-1; D is perhaps TRBD1 (6 bases). The germline V and J ends were trimmed by 3 bases and 4 bases, with 19 bases remaining between them. CDR1 is SGHRS, CDR2 YFSETQ, per germline. The CDR3 spans 16 residues. The CDR3 nucleotides are TGCGCCAGCAGCTGGGAAAATCAGGGGCCCCTCACTGAAGCTTTCTTT. This sequence encodes CASSWENQGPLTEAFF.

The chain joins TRBV7-9 to TRBJ2-1; possible D gene TRBD2, 5 bases. Per germline, CDR1 SEHNR and CDR2 FQNEAQ (reference sequence). V was shortened by 1 base and J by 5 bases, with 9 bases between the two germline ends. CDR3 length: 14 residues. Written as DNA, the CDR3 is TGTGCCAGCAGCTTAGTAGGTAGCGACAATGAGCAGTTCTTC. Protein sequence: CASSLVGSDNEQFF.

This clone was recorded once. The chain is built from TRBV25-1 and TRBJ1-4; tentative D call: TRBD1 (5 bases). Trimming removed 3 bases at V and 2 bases at J, with 7 bases between. This CDR3 is 14 amino acids long. Germline V gene lookup returns CDR1 MGHDK and CDR2 SYGVNS. In nucleotides, the CDR3 is TGTGCCAGCAGTGATCGACAGACTAATGAAAAACTGTTTTTT. This sequence encodes CASSDRQTNEKLFF.

This clone was detected a few times. J is TRBJ1-5 and V is TRBV28, with D possibly matching TRBD1 (6 bases). Germline lookup yields CDR1 MDHEN and CDR2 SYDVKM. The V end lost 6 bases, the J end lost 7 bases, and 13 bases lay between the germline ends. The CDR3 runs 13 residues. CDR3 sequence: CASRLPGTQPQHF. The CDR3 DNA sequence: TGTGCCAGCAGACTCCCAGGGACACAGCCCCAGCATTTT.

The chain combines TRBV12-5 with TRBJ1-5; TRBD1 matches 9 bases. This CDR3 spans 16 amino acids. V was pared by 5 bases and J by 6 bases, with 11 bases of the junction left unmatched. Germline CDR1 is LGHNT and CDR2 is FRNRAP. For the CDR3, the DNA is TGTGCTAGTGGTCCCTTCACAGGGGGCGTTGGTCAGCCCCAGCATTTT. Amino acids: CASGPFTGGVGQPQHF.

The CDR3 DNA is TGTGCCAGCAGCCTCTCCGGGACAGGGTTTTACGAGCAGTACTTC. It yields the protein CASSLSGTGFYEQYF. The chain links TRBV5-6 to TRBJ2-7, with 9 bases lining up with TRBD1. The V and J ends lost 4 bases and 4 bases, in that order; junction bases with no gene match: 9. Germline V gene sequence: CDR1 SGHDT, CDR2 YYEEEE. CDR3 size: 15 residues. The full variable domain, in which reference TRBV5-6 and TRBJ2-7 provide the parts outside the CDR3, is DAGVTQSPTHLIKTRGQQVTLRCSPKSGHDTVSWYQQALGQGPQFIFQYYEEEERQRGNFPDRFSGHQFPNYSSELNVNALLLGDSALYLCASSLSGTGFYEQYFGPGTRLTVT.

The chain employs TRBV19 and TRBJ1-5, with 9 nucleotides matching TRBD1. Germline lookup yields CDR1 LNHDA and CDR2 SQIVND (reference sequence). V was pared by 7 bases and J by 1 base, with 5 bases of the junction left unmatched. The CDR3 has 15 amino acids. CDR3 residues: CASTRQGVSNQPQHF. As DNA, the CDR3 is TGTGCCAGTACTCGACAGGGGGTCAGCAATCAGCCCCAGCATTTT.

V is TRBV5-8 and J is TRBJ1-4, with 7 nucleotides matching TRBD1. Trimming cost V 4 bases and J 4 bases; bases outside gene matches: 10. Germline CDR1 is SGHTS and CDR2 is YDEGEE. This CDR3 is built from 16 residues. The CDR3 spells CASSRETGARNEKLFF. As DNA, the CDR3 is TGTGCCAGCAGCCGCGAAACAGGGGCCCGTAATGAAAAACTGTTTTTT.

In DNA, the CDR3 is TGTGCCAGCAGCTTGGGAGGTGGAAACGAGGTATCCTACGAGCAGTACTTC. This gives the protein CASSLGGGNEVSYEQYF. The chain links TRBV5-4 to TRBJ2-7; D is uncertain. Germline loops: CDR1 SGHNT, CDR2 YYREEE (reference sequence). The CDR3 sequence is 17 residues long. Between the trimmed V and J ends, which lost 0 bases and 1 base, there was a span of 17 bases. Using reference TRBV5-4 and TRBJ2-7 for the parts outside the CDR3, the full variable domain is ETGVTQSPTHLIKTRGQQVTLRCSSQSGHNTVSWYQQALGQGPQFIFQYYREEENGRGNFPPRFSGLQFPNYSSELNVNALELDDSALYLCASSLGGGNEVSYEQYFGPGTRLTVT.

The chain is built from TRBV2 and TRBJ1-1; TRBD1 agrees at 7 bases. V shed 4 bases, J shed 5 bases, and the junction held 4 bases outside the gene matches. This CDR3 contains 13 residues. The germline V gene has CDR1 SNHLY and CDR2 FYNNEI. CDR3 in amino acids: CASSVNRGTEAFF. The CDR3 bases are TGTGCCAGCAGTGTGAACAGGGGTACTGAAGCTTTCTTT.

CDR3 nucleotide sequence: TGTGCCAGCAGCTTTCGTTGGACAGGGGATTTAGACTATGGCTACACCTTC. Translated: CASSFRWTGDLDYGYTF. J is TRBJ1-2 and V is TRBV5-8, with 9 bases fitting TRBD1. CDR1 SGHTS and CDR2 YDEGEE come from the germline V gene. The V gene end was trimmed by 2 bases and the J gene end by 3 bases; junction bases not matched to a gene: 11. CDR3 size: 17 residues.